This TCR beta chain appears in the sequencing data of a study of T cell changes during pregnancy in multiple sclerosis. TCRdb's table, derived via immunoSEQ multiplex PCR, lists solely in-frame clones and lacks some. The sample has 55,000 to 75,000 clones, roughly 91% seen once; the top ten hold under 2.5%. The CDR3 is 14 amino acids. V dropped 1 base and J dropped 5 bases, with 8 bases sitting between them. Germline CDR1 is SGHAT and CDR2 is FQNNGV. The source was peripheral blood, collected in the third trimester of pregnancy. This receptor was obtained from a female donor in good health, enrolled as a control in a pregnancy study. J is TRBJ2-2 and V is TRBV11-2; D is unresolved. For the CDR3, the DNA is TGTGCCAGCAGCTTAGTCCCACTGACCGGGGAGCTGTTTTTT. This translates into CASSLVPLTGELFF.